The 31 T cell receptor beta chains presented below share a single source sample, sequenced in a study of blood T cell repertoires in COVID-19. Produced via immunoSEQ multiplex PCR; TCRdb's table is partial and in-frame only. In the table there are more than 50,000 clones, just over 90% of which are singletons. The specimen sequenced was peripheral blood. The receptors shown here come from a human donor in a cohort sampled during active COVID-19.

V and J are TRBV4-2 and TRBJ2-7; 11 positions match TRBD2. CDR1 is LGHNA and CDR2 is YNFKEQ in the germline V gene. J gave up 6 bases and V 0 bases, and 10 bases lay outside the gene matches. CDR3 length: 17 amino acids. The chain's CDR3 is CASSQELLAGGRVEQYF. The CDR3 bases are TGTGCCAGCAGCCAAGAGTTATTAGCGGGAGGGCGGGTCGAGCAGTACTTC.

In nucleotides, the CDR3 is TGCGCCAGCGGACTAGCGGGAGGGGATGAGCAGTTCTTC. Protein sequence: CASGLAGGDEQFF. The chain combines TRBV4-3 with TRBJ2-1; 15 nucleotides align to TRBD2. The CDR3 is 13 residues long. Losses at the gene ends were 8 bases for V and 8 bases for J; bases not matched to a gene: 1. CDR1 is LGHNA, CDR2 YSLEER, per germline.

The chain employs TRBV5-1 and TRBJ1-4; a possible D gene is TRBD1 (5 bases). Trimming removed 5 bases from V and 2 bases from J, with 10 bases in between. This CDR3 region has 14 residues. Germline loops: CDR1 SGHRS, CDR2 YFSETQ. CDR3 DNA: TGCGCCAGCAGTCCGACAGTGACTAATGAAAAACTGTTTTTT. It translates to CASSPTVTNEKLFF.

Turning to this clone: The junction differs from germline at one of its ends, possibly a read error. The chain is built from TRBV7-9 and TRBJ2-1; perhaps TRBD2 as D (5 bases). Germline CDR1 reads SEHNR; CDR2 reads FQNEAQ (reference sequence). The CDR3 is 14 amino acids. The CDR3 region has the DNA TGTGCCAGCAGTTTAGGGAGTTCCTACAATGAGCAGTTCTTC. Its protein product is CASSLGSSYNEQFF.

This chain connects TRBV3-1 (or the pseudogene TRBV3-2) to TRBJ2-7; a weak D match, TRBD1 (6 bases). The germline V gene has CDR1 LGHDT and CDR2 YNNKEL (reference sequence). Trimming shortened V by 4 bases and J by 5 bases, and 15 bases separated the two germline ends. The CDR3 extends over 14 amino acids. The CDR3 nucleotides are TGTGCCAGCAGCCCACTCATCGCAGGGGACGAGCAGTACTTC. Translating it yields CASSPLIAGDEQYF.

The V gene is TRBV9, the J gene TRBJ1-6, with 8 bases that match TRBD1. CDR3 size: 17 residues. J lost 7 bases, V lost 0 bases, and 9 bases had no gene match. Germline CDR1 and CDR2: SGDLS and YYNGEE. In DNA, the CDR3 is TGTGCCAGCAGCGTAGAGGGGGACAGGCGGGGCAATTCACCCCTCCACTTT. Its protein is CASSVEGDRRGNSPLHF.

The V gene is TRBV5-6, the J gene TRBJ2-7; 9 positions match TRBD2. J lost 3 bases, V lost 4 bases, and 5 bases had no gene match. Germline CDR1 and CDR2: SGHDT and YYEEEE. The CDR3 covers 14 residues. The CDR3 sequence: CASSRGLAGYEQYF. Written as DNA, the CDR3 is TGTGCCAGCAGCCGGGGACTAGCAGGCTACGAGCAGTACTTC. Looking up the rest from reference TRBV5-6 and TRBJ2-7 gives the full variable domain: DAGVTQSPTHLIKTRGQQVTLRCSPKSGHDTVSWYQQALGQGPQFIFQYYEEEERQRGNFPDRFSGHQFPNYSSELNVNALLLGDSALYLCASSRGLAGYEQYFGPGTRLTVT.

This rearrangement joins TRBV10-3 to TRBJ1-2; D is perhaps TRBD1 (6 bases). Germline V gene lookup returns CDR1 ENHRY and CDR2 SYGVKD. V lost 3 bases to trimming and J lost 4 bases, with 12 bases between them. The CDR3 has 14 residues. CDR3 DNA: TGTGCCATCAGTGATGGGACACCGGTCTATGGCTACACCTTC. The encoded protein is CAISDGTPVYGYTF.

The chain employs TRBV7-9 and TRBJ2-1, with TRBD2 as a possible D gene (6 bases). V was pared by 0 bases and J by 8 bases, with 23 bases between. The CDR3 is made up of 18 amino acids. Germline CDR1 and CDR2: SEHNR and FQNEAQ (reference sequence). The DNA of the CDR3 is TGTGCCAGCAGCTTAGCGCGGGGCCAGCTCGGAGGGAGCGATGAGCAGTTCTTC. Residues: CASSLARGQLGGSDEQFF.

The chain links TRBV6-1 to TRBJ2-1; 7 bases are shared with TRBD1. Germline assignment: CDR1 MNHNS and CDR2 SASEGT. The V and J ends lost 4 bases and 0 bases, in that order; junction bases with no gene match: 6. The CDR3 runs 16 residues. CDR3 sequence reads: CASSARTGGSYNEQFF. The CDR3 DNA follows: TGTGCCAGCAGTGCCCGGACAGGCGGCTCCTACAATGAGCAGTTCTTC.

The rearrangement uses TRBV16 and TRBJ2-1; perhaps TRBD1 as D (6 bases). Germline assignment: CDR1 KGHSY and CDR2 FQNENV. V was clipped by 3 bases and J by 10 bases, with 16 bases between them. This CDR3 has 14 residues. The CDR3 here is CASSQYSQGSEQFF. CDR3 DNA sequence: TGTGCCAGCAGCCAGTATTCACAGGGAAGCGAGCAGTTCTTC.

The rearrangement links TRBV2 to TRBJ1-1; D not certain. The CDR3 covers 13 residues. V was pared by 8 bases and J by 1 base, with 11 bases between. The germline gives CDR1 SNHLY, CDR2 FYNNEI. DNA for the CDR3: TGTGCCAGCCATATTCGGGAGAACACTGAAGCTTTCTTT. This codes for CASHIRENTEAFF.

The chain links TRBV4-1 to TRBJ2-7; D unresolved. The length of the CDR3 is 16 residues. Germline values: CDR1 MGHRA, CDR2 YSYEKL. Trimming pared 3 bases from V and 4 bases from J, leaving 19 bases between. The CDR3 region is CASSHRSLTESYEQYF. In nucleotides, the CDR3 is TGCGCCAGCAGCCACCGAAGTCTTACGGAGAGTTACGAGCAGTACTTC.

V gene TRBV27 combines with J gene TRBJ2-3; 11 bases are a match to TRBD2. There are 17 residues in the CDR3. Germline V gives CDR1 MNHEY, CDR2 SMNVEV (reference sequence). The junction had 11 bases not matched to a gene; V was cut back by 3 bases and J by 6 bases. CDR3 amino acids: CASSLPLVAGGPDTQYF. CDR3 in DNA: TGTGCCAGCAGTTTGCCCCTTGTAGCGGGAGGGCCGGATACGCAGTATTTT.

This chain connects TRBV11-3 to TRBJ2-2; 10 bases line up with TRBD1. V shed 5 bases, J shed 4 bases, and the junction held 4 bases outside the gene matches. This CDR3 comprises 15 residues. Germline CDR1 is SGHNT and CDR2 is YENEEA. The CDR3 here is CASSQTGGATGELFF. CDR3 coding DNA: TGTGCCAGCAGCCAGACAGGGGGCGCCACCGGGGAGCTGTTTTTT.

The chain has TRBV24-1 and TRBJ2-5; 12 bases match TRBD1. In germline, CDR1 is KGHDR, CDR2 SFDVKD. The CDR3 has 16 amino acids. Germline trimming cut 4 bases from V and 5 bases from J; bases unmatched to any gene: 7. In DNA, the CDR3 is TGTGCCACCAGTGACTCCGGGACAGGGGGCGCCGAGACCCAGTACTTC. Encoded protein: CATSDSGTGGAETQYF.

The rearrangement joins TRBV19 to TRBJ2-4, with 8 bases aligning to TRBD2. Germline values: CDR1 LNHDA, CDR2 SQIVND (reference sequence). The trim removed 3 bases at V and 0 bases at J, leaving 13 bases unmatched. CDR3 length equals 19 residues. The CDR3 protein is CASSIPSGRGGIAKNIQYF. The CDR3, as DNA: TGTGCCAGTAGTATTCCCAGCGGGAGAGGGGGAATAGCCAAAAACATTCAGTACTTC.

The genes are TRBV18 and TRBJ2-6, with 7 positions matching TRBD1. The CDR3 runs to 17 residues. The V segment lost 3 bases and the J segment 1 base; nucleotides outside the gene matches: 6. Germline V lookup: CDR1 KGHSH, CDR2 LQKENI. Written as DNA, the CDR3 is TGTGCCAGCTCACCCCGGGACAGCTTGTCTGGGGCCAACGTCCTGACTTTC. Amino acid sequence: CASSPRDSLSGANVLTF. The full variable domain, rest sourced from reference TRBV18 and TRBJ2-6, is NAGVMQNPRHLVRRRGQEARLRCSPMKGHSHVYWYRQLPEEGLKFMVYLQKENIIDESGMPKERFSAEFPKEGPSILRIQQVVRGDSAAYFCASSPRDSLSGANVLTFGAGSRLTVL.

This chain joins TRBV6-2 or TRBV6-3 and TRBJ2-7; D is possibly TRBD2 (7 bases). Deletions cut 2 bases from V and 6 bases from J, with 11 bases between. Germline CDR1 MNHEY, CDR2 SVGEGT. There are 13 residues in the CDR3. The CDR3 DNA is TGTGCCAGCAGTTACAAGGGAGGGGGCGAGCAGTACTTC. Amino acid sequence: CASSYKGGGEQYF.

This sequence joins TRBV7-9 and TRBJ1-1; a weak D match, TRBD1 (5 bases). The CDR3 contains 13 residues. Looked up from germline, CDR1 is SEHNR and CDR2 is FQNEAQ (reference sequence). V was shortened by 5 bases and J by 6 bases, with 13 bases between the two germline ends. CDR3 in amino acids: CASSPSQGPEAFF. The CDR3 DNA reads TGTGCCAGCAGCCCATCCCAGGGCCCTGAAGCTTTCTTT.

The chain has TRBV7-9 and TRBJ2-1; D is ambiguous. V dropped 4 bases and J dropped 6 bases, with 7 bases sitting between them. CDR1 is SEHNR, CDR2 FQNEAQ, per germline (reference sequence). The CDR3 runs to 12 residues. The CDR3 region has the DNA TGTGCCAGCAGCTGGTCTAGCAATGAGCAGTTCTTC. Protein product: CASSWSSNEQFF.

This rearrangement joins TRBV12-5 to TRBJ1-6, with 8 bases matching TRBD1. CDR3 size: 14 residues. The junction had 4 bases not matched to a gene; V was cut back by 2 bases and J by 10 bases. CDR1 LGHNT and CDR2 FRNRAP come from the germline V gene. The CDR3 sequence: CASGLTGGGSPLHF. For the CDR3, the DNA is TGTGCTAGTGGTTTGACAGGGGGAGGCTCACCCCTCCACTTT.

V and J are TRBV7-6 and TRBJ2-5; 7 bases line up with TRBD1. In germline, CDR1 is SGHVS, CDR2 FNYEAQ. V shed 4 bases and J 7 bases; nucleotides not matched to a gene: 9. This CDR3 has 14 amino acids. CDR3 protein: CASSWDSLRRTQYF. The CDR3 nucleotides read TGTGCCAGCAGCTGGGACAGCCTAAGACGGACCCAGTACTTC.

This chain uses TRBV19 with TRBJ2-7, with 7 bases identical to TRBD2. V dropped 5 bases and J dropped 3; count of bases not matched to a gene: 7. This CDR3 has 14 residues. Looked up from germline, CDR1 is LNHDA and CDR2 is SQIVND (reference sequence). Here the CDR3 DNA reads TGTGCCAGTAGTGACTGGACTAGTAACTACGAGCAGTACTTC. This gives the protein CASSDWTSNYEQYF.

This clone has more than one count but fewer than ten. This chain links TRBV7-9 with TRBJ2-7; 9 bases map to TRBD1. Trimming cost V 3 bases and J 6 bases; bases outside gene matches: 6. CDR1 and CDR2 (germline): SEHNR, FQNEAQ (reference sequence). The CDR3 has 14 amino acids. The CDR3 is CASSFTGGKGEQYF. DNA of the CDR3: TGTGCCAGCAGCTTCACAGGGGGCAAAGGCGAGCAGTACTTC.

This chain links TRBV9 with TRBJ2-7; 14 nucleotides match TRBD2. Trimming cost V 4 bases and J 5 bases; bases outside gene matches: 5. This CDR3 spans 15 amino acids. CDR1 and CDR2 from the germline V gene are SGDLS and YYNGEE. The CDR3 is CASSSGTSGRDEQYF. CDR3 coding DNA: TGTGCCAGCAGCTCCGGGACTAGCGGGAGAGACGAGCAGTACTTC.

This clone was seen just once. The rearrangement links TRBV7-2 to TRBJ2-1, with D tentatively TRBD2 (5 bases). Germline assignment: CDR1 SGHTA and CDR2 FQGNSA. The CDR3 covers 15 residues. V lost 1 base, J lost 4 bases, and 11 bases lay in between. In DNA, the CDR3 is TGTGCCAGCAGCTTAGAGCTCGGGAAGTACAATGAGCAGTTCTTC. This translates into CASSLELGKYNEQFF.

This clone was detected a few times. V usage is TRBV5-4 and J usage is TRBJ1-1; possibly TRBD1 for D (5 bases). Looked up from germline, CDR1 is SGHNT and CDR2 is YYREEE (reference sequence). The V end lost 0 bases, the J end lost 7 bases, and 16 bases lay between the germline ends. This CDR3 is built from 15 residues. The CDR3 reads CASSLAGMGPGEAFF. Written as DNA, the CDR3 is TGTGCCAGCAGCTTGGCAGGGATGGGGCCCGGTGAAGCTTTCTTT.

This clone was picked up one time. The V call is TRBV19, the J call TRBJ2-2, with TRBD2 identical over 8 bases. This CDR3 spans 15 amino acids. Germline V gene sequence: CDR1 LNHDA, CDR2 SQIVND (reference sequence). Trimming took 7 bases from V and 3 from J; bases not matched to a gene: 7. This CDR3 reads CASISSGSHTGELFF. The CDR3 DNA sequence: TGTGCCAGTATTTCTAGCGGGTCCCACACCGGGGAGCTGTTTTTT.

The genes are TRBV7-6 and TRBJ2-7, with D maybe TRBD1 (6 bases). Trimming shortened V by 6 bases and J by 0 bases, and 15 bases separated the two germline ends. From germline, CDR1 is SGHVS and CDR2 FNYEAQ. This CDR3 contains 15 residues. CDR3 sequence: CASSEPRGASYEQYF. The DNA for the CDR3 is TGTGCCAGCAGTGAACCCAGGGGCGCCTCCTACGAGCAGTACTTC.

The J gene is TRBJ2-1, the V gene TRBV28; TRBD2 agrees at 13 bases. CDR3 size: 15 residues. The ends lost 3 bases at V and 7 bases at J; junction bases unmatched: 3. Germline loops: CDR1 MDHEN, CDR2 SYDVKM. The chain's CDR3 is CASSFVTSGRNEQFF. The CDR3 region has the DNA TGTGCCAGCAGTTTCGTGACTAGCGGGAGGAATGAGCAGTTCTTC.